This T cell receptor beta chain was documented in a study of blood T cell repertoires in COVID-19. For the study at large: Spain, Italy and the United States supplied samples that represented acute and convalescent COVID-19. Sources were T cells, B-cell-depleted T cells, or PBMCs; the material itself was cDNA or gDNA.

Germline V CDR1 and CDR2: MDHEN, SYDVKM. CDR3 length: 14 residues. After removal of 7 bases from V and 6 bases from J, the junction contained 6 bases not matched to a gene. Study processing details: Amplification with reference gene primers provided the estimates of nucleated cell counts. TCRdb's copy holds only in-frame clones and misses some; the assay was immunoSEQ multiplex PCR. V, J and clone size are those of that table, while D and trimming were read from the DNA. The data hold 80,000 to 130,000 clones, with approximately 89% observed a single time. The rearrangement joins TRBV28 to TRBJ1-4, with TRBD1 matching over 9 bases. Material: peripheral blood. This TCR was sampled from a man between 60 and 75 years old with acute or convalescent COVID-19. This CDR3 is CASTGQGHDEKLFF. CDR3 coding DNA: TGTGCCAGCACCGGACAGGGGCACGATGAAAAACTGTTTTTT. The entire variable domain, with the rest obtained from reference TRBV28 and TRBJ1-4, is as follows: DVKVTQSSRYLVKRTGEKVFLECVQDMDHENMFWYRQDPGLGLRLIYFSYDVKMKEKGDIPEGYSVSREKKERFSLILESASTNQTSMYLCASTGQGHDEKLFFGSGTQLSVL.